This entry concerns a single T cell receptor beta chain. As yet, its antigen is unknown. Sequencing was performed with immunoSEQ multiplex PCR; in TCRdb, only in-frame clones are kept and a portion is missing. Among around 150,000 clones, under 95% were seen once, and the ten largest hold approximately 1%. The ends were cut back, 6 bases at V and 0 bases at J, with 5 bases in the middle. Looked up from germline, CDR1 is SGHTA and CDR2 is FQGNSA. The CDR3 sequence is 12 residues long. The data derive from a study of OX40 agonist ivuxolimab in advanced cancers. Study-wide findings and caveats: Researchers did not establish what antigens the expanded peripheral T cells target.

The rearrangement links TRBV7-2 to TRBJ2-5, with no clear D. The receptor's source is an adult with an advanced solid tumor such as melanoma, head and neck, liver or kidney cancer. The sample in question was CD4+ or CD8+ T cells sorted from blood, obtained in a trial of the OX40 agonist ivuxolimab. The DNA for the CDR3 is TGTGCCAGCAGTTGGTACCAAGAGACCCAGTACTTC. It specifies CASSWYQETQYF.